These T cell receptor beta chains were read from a single sample in a study of shared clonotypes between healthy human individuals. Clones were sequenced by immunoSEQ multiplex PCR, and TCRdb holds only the in-frame ones, with some missing. This table holds 2,500,000 or so clones, roughly 92% found once. Source material: naive CD4+ T cells from PBMCs. All receptors derive from a young man in good health. Some clones in this sample may be carry-over from other donors' samples. The CDR3 runs from the conserved cysteine through the conserved F or W. The order of the fields is J gene, clone size, V gene, D gene, CDR3 DNA, CDR3 protein. The D gene is left open where the match is weak. Clone size is not always given. Where it is, it says once, few, many or a class for expanded clones.

TRBJ1-1 . TRBV25-1 . TGTGCCAGCATTTTTGCGGAGAACACTGAAGCTTTCTTT CASIFAENTEAFF
TRBJ2-1 . TRBV2 . TGTGCCAGCAGTGAACAGAATGAGCAGTTCTTC CASSEQNEQFF
TRBJ1-1 few TRBV6-1 . TGTGCCAGCAGGTGGGTAGGGCAGAACACTGAAGCTTTCTTT CASRWVGQNTEAFF
TRBJ2-5 . TRBV29-1 . TGCAGCGGGGGACACAGGGCGGGAGAGACCCAGTACTTC CSGGHRAGETQYF
TRBJ1-5 few TRBV9 . TGTGCCAGCAGTGAACTCCAGGGTCCTCAGCCCCAGCATTTT CASSELQGPQPQHF
TRBJ2-3 . TRBV18 . TGTGCCAGCTCACCGGGGGCACAAAGGGATACGCAGTATTTT CASSPGAQRDTQYF
TRBJ1-1 once TRBV14 TRBD1 TGTGCCAGCAGCTTACGGACAGGGGGCAACACTGAAGCTTTCTTT CASSLRTGGNTEAFF
TRBJ2-7 . TRBV29-1 . TGCAGCGTTGTAAGGACACCATACGAGCAGTACTTC CSVVRTPYEQYF
TRBJ2-7 . TRBV28 . TGTGCCAGCAGACAACCCCTCGGGAACATCTACGAGCAGTACTTC CASRQPLGNIYEQYF
TRBJ1-1 . TRBV7-3 . TGTGCCAGCAGCTCGACACAGGGTACCACTGAAGCTTTCTTT CASSSTQGTTEAFF
TRBJ2-1 . TRBV10-1 TRBD1 TGCGCCAGCAGTGAGTCCAAGGGGACAGGTGGCGATGAGCAGTTCTTC CASSESKGTGGDEQFF
TRBJ2-5 once TRBV7-2 TRBD1 TGTGCCAGCAGCTTAGCGCCGGACAGGCCAGAGACCCAGTACTTC CASSLAPDRPETQYF
TRBJ1-1 once TRBV6-7 . TGTGCCAGCAGTCCAAGGTGGAACACTGAAGCTTTCTTT CASSPRWNTEAFF
TRBJ1-5 . TRBV5-6 . TGTGCCAGCAGCTCGGATCTTCAGCCCCAGCATTTT CASSSDLQPQHF
TRBJ2-3 once TRBV20-1 . TGCAGTGCTAGTCCCCCCCCGCAGTATTTT CSASPPPQYF
TRBJ2-3 . TRBV2 . TGTGCCAGCAGTGAACAGGGGGATACGCAGTATTTT CASSEQGDTQYF
TRBJ2-5 . TRBV7-2 . TGTGCCAGCAGCTTAGGGGAGCGGACTGAGACCCAGTACTTC CASSLGERTETQYF
TRBJ2-1 . TRBV30 . TGTGCCTGGAGTGTACGGGTGGCGGTGGCGATGGAGCAGTTCTTC CAWSVRVAVAMEQFF
TRBJ1-2 . TRBV27 TRBD1 TGTGCCAGCAGGAGAACCGGGACAGTGGGTGGCTACACCTTC CASRRTGTVGGYTF
TRBJ2-3 once TRBV6-6 . TGTGCCAGCGTTTCAGGGGGCACAGATACGCAGTATTTT CASVSGGTDTQYF
TRBJ2-3 . TRBV19 TRBD1 TGTGCCAGTAGTATCGGACAGGGACTTCGGGGAGATACGCAGTATTTT CASSIGQGLRGDTQYF
TRBJ2-6 . TRBV25-1 . TGTGCCAGCAGTGAATGGGGGGAAGGGGCCAACGTCCTGACTTTC CASSEWGEGANVLTF
TRBJ2-7 . TRBV30 TRBD1 TGTGCCTGGAGGGACGCCACCGGGACAGCGGTTTACGAGCAGTACTTC CAWRDATGTAVYEQYF
TRBJ2-3 . TRBV18 . TGTGCCAGCTCACCAAACAGTGTGAGCACAGATACGCAGTATTTT CASSPNSVSTDTQYF
TRBJ2-5 . TRBV20-1 . TGCAGTGCTAGAGATCTAGAGACCCAGTACTTC CSARDLETQYF
TRBJ2-7 . TRBV14 TRBD2 TGTGCCAGCAGCCAACTTTATCCCGGGAGGGGGTACGAGCAGTACTTC CASSQLYPGRGYEQYF
TRBJ2-1 . TRBV7-9 . TGTGCCAGCACCCCGCCGAGCTCCTACAATGAGCAGTTCTTC CASTPPSSYNEQFF
TRBJ2-1 . TRBV7-3 TRBD2 TGTGCCAGCAGCCCGACTAGCGGGGGGGACAATGAGCAGTTCTTC CASSPTSGGDNEQFF
TRBJ1-3 . TRBV4-1 . TGCGCCAGCAGCCAGGCAAGTCACTCTGGAAACACCATATATTTT CASSQASHSGNTIYF
TRBJ1-4 . TRBV5-1 TRBD1 TGCGCCAGCAGTCCGTCACAGGGGGGTGAAAAACTGTTTTTT CASSPSQGGEKLFF
TRBJ2-7 . TRBV10-1 . TGCGCCAGCAGCCTGACGAGGGACTCTAAATACGAGCAGTACTTC CASSLTRDSKYEQYF
TRBJ2-1 . TRBV7-9 . TGTGCCAGCAGCCTATCTCGGACTACGTTGGATGAGCAGTTCTTC CASSLSRTTLDEQFF
TRBJ1-3 . TRBV19 . TGTGCCAGTAGCGCGGACAACCTTGGAAACACCATATATTTT CASSADNLGNTIYF
TRBJ2-4 . TRBV7-9 . TGTGCCAGCAGCTTAGAGACAGTCAAAAACATTCAGTACTTC CASSLETVKNIQYF
TRBJ2-3 . TRBV5-4 TRBD2 TGTGCCAGCAATCGAGGGGCGGGAGGGCCGGATACGCAGTATTTT CASNRGAGGPDTQYF
TRBJ2-7 . TRBV7-3 TRBD2 TGTGCCAGCAGCTTAACCCGCACCGCTGGCCCTATAGACCATTGGACTAGCGGGAGTCGCGAGCAGTACTTC CASSLTRTAGPIDHWTSGSREQYF
TRBJ2-2 . TRBV2 . TGTGCCAGCAGACGTAACACCGGGGAGCTGTTTTTT CASRRNTGELFF
TRBJ1-6 . TRBV30 TRBD1 TGTGCCTGGAGCGATGGGGGACAGACTCTCCACTTT CAWSDGGQTLHF
TRBJ2-2 . TRBV18 . TGTGCCAGCTCCCCCTCGTCTGGGGAGCTGTTTTTT CASSPSSGELFF
TRBJ2-1 . TRBV5-1 TRBD2 TGCGCCAGCAGCCTTGCCGGACTAGCGAGCTATGAGCAGTTCTTC CASSLAGLASYEQFF
TRBJ1-1 . TRBV2 . TGTGCCAGCGAGAATAAGGCTGGGGGCTCGGGCACTGAAGCTTTCTTT CASENKAGGSGTEAFF
TRBJ1-5 . TRBV5-1 TRBD1 TGCGCCAGCAGCTCCCGCCTAGCTGGACAGGGTGTGGATCAGCCCCAGCATTTT CASSSRLAGQGVDQPQHF
TRBJ1-1 . TRBV11-3 . TGTGCCAGCAGCTCCCTACGGGGTGAAGCTTTCTTT CASSSLRGEAFF
TRBJ1-3 . TRBV21-1 . TGTGCCAGCAGCAAAGACAGTAACACCATATATTTT CASSKDSNTIYF
TRBJ1-4 once TRBV7-9 . TGTGCCAGCTCACCGCGGGGCGAAAAACTGTTTTTT CASSPRGEKLFF